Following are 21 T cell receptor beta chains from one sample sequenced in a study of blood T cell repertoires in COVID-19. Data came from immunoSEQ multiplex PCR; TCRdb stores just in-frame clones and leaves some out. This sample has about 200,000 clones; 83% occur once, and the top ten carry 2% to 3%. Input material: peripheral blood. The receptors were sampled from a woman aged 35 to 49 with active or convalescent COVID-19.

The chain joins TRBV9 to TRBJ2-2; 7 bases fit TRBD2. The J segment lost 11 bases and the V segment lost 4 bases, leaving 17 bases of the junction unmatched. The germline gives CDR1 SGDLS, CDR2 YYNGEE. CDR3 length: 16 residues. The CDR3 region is CASSPLAELHRVELFF. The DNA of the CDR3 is TGTGCCAGCAGCCCGCTAGCGGAGCTCCACCGGGTTGAGCTGTTTTTT. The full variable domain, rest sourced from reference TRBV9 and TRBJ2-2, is DSGVTQTPKHLITATGQRVTLRCSPRSGDLSVYWYQQSLDQGLQFLIQYYNGEERAKGNILERFSAQQFPDLHSELNLSSLELGDSALYFCASSPLAELHRVELFFGEGSRLTVL.

CDR3 DNA sequence: TGTGCCAGCAGCCAATTTGGGGGGTACGGGGAGGATCAGCCCCAGCATTTT. Its translation: CASSQFGGYGEDQPQHF. The V call is TRBV5-4, the J call TRBJ1-5; D possibly corresponds to TRBD1 (5 bases). The CDR3 covers 17 residues. Germline V CDR1 and CDR2: SGHNT, YYREEE (reference sequence). The ends were cut back, 4 bases at V and 5 bases at J, with 22 bases in the middle.

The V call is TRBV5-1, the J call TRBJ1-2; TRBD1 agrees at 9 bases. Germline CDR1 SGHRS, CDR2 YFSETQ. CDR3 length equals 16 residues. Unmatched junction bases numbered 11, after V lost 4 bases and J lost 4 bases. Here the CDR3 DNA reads TGCGCCAGCAGCGCTACCGGGACAGGGTTTACCTATGGCTACACCTTC. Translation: CASSATGTGFTYGYTF.

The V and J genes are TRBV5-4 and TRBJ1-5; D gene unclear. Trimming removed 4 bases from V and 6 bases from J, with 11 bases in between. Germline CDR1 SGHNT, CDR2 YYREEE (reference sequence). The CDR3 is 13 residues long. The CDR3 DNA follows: TGTGCCAGCAGCGTTGACCCAGGTCAGCCCCAGCATTTT. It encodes CASSVDPGQPQHF.

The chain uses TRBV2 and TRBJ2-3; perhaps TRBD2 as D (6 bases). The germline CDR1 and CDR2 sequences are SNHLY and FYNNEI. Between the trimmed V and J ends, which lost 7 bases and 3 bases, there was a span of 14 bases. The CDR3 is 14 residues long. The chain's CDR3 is CASKGGTATDTQYF. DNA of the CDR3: TGTGCCAGCAAGGGAGGAACTGCGACAGATACGCAGTATTTT.

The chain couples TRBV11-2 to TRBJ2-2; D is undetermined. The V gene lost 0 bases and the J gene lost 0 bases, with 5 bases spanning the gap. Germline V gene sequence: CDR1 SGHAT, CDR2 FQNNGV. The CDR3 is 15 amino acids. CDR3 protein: CASSLDFANTGELFF. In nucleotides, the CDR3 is TGTGCCAGCAGCTTAGACTTCGCGAACACCGGGGAGCTGTTTTTT.

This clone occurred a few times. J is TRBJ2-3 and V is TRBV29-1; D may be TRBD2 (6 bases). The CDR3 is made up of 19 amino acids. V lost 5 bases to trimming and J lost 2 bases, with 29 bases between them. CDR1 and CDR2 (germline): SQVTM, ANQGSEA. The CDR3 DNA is TGCAGCGTTATTGGGGGACTCTCGTTCCTTCGCGCCGTCACAGATACGCAGTATTTT. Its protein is CSVIGGLSFLRAVTDTQYF.

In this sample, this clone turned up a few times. DNA for the CDR3: TGTGCCTGGGACTTTATGGGACAGGGGGCGGAGACCCAGTACTTC. Translation: CAWDFMGQGAETQYF. The chain carries TRBV30 and TRBJ2-5, with 12 bases matching TRBD1. Germline values: CDR1 GTSNPN, CDR2 SVGIG (reference sequence). V dropped 5 bases and J dropped 5; count of bases not matched to a gene: 9. This CDR3 has 15 amino acids.

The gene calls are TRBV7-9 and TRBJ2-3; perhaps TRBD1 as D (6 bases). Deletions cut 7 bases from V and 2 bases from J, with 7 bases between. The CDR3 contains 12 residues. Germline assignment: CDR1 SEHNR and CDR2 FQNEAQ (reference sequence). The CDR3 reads CASKGDTDTQYF. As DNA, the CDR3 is TGTGCCAGCAAGGGGGACACAGATACGCAGTATTTT.

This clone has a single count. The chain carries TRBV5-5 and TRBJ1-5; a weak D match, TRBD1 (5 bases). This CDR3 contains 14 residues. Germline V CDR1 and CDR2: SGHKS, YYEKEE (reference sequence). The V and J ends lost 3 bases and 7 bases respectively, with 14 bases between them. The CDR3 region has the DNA TGTGCCAGCAGCTCGGGGGAGGGGCGGCAGCCCCAGCATTTT. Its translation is CASSSGEGRQPQHF.

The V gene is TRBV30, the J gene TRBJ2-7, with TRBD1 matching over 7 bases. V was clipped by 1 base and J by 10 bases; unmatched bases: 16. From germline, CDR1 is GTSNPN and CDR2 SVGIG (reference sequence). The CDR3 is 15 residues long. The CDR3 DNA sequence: TGTGCCTGGAGTGCAACCGACCGGGACAGTACGAAACAGTACTTC. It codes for CAWSATDRDSTKQYF.

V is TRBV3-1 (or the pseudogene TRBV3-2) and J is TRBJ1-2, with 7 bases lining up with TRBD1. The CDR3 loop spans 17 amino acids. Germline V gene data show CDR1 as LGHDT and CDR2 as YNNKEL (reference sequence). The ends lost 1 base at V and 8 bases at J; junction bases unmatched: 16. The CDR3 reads CASSQGSTGSGLRGYTF. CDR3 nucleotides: TGTGCCAGCAGCCAAGGTTCGACAGGGTCTGGTCTTCGGGGCTACACCTTC.

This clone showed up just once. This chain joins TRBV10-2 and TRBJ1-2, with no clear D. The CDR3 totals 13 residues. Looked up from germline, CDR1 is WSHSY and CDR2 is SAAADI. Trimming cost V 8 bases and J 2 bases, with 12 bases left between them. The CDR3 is CASGRGGNYGYTF. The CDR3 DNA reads TGCGCCAGCGGTCGGGGAGGGAACTATGGCTACACCTTC.

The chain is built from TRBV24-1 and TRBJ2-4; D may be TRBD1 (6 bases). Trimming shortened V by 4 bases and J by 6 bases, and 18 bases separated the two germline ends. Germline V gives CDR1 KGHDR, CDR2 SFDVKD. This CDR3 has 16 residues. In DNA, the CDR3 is TGTGCCACCAGTGACTCCTCCAGGGGCGGTCCAAACATTCAGTACTTC. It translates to CATSDSSRGGPNIQYF.

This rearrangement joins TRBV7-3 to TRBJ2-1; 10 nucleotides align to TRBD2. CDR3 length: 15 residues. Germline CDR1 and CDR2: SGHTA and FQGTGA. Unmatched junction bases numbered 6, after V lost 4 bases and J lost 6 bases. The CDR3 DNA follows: TGTGCCAGCAGCTCCCCTAGCGGGAGCTTCAATGAGCAGTTCTTC. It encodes CASSSPSGSFNEQFF.

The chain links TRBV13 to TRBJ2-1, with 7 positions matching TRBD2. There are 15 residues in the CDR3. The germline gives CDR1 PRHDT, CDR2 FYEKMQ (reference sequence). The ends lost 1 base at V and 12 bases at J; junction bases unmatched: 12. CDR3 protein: CASSLAAGAVGGQFF. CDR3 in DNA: TGTGCCAGCAGCTTAGCGGCGGGAGCGGTTGGGGGGCAGTTCTTC.

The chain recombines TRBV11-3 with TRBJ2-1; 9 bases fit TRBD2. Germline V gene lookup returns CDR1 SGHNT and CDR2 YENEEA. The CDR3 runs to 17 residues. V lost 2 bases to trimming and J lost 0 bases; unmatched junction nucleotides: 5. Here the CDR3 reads CASSLSGGGASYNEQFF. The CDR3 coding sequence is TGTGCCAGCAGCTTATCCGGCGGGGGGGCCTCCTACAATGAGCAGTTCTTC.

The CDR3 bases are TGTGCCAGCAGTAGACAGGGGTCGGGCACTGAAGCTTTCTTT. It is translated as CASSRQGSGTEAFF. This rearrangement joins TRBV6-5 to TRBJ1-1; 8 bases are shared with TRBD1. Trimming took 5 bases from V and 4 from J; bases not matched to a gene: 6. The germline CDR1 and CDR2 sequences are MNHEY and SVGAGI. This CDR3 region has 14 residues.

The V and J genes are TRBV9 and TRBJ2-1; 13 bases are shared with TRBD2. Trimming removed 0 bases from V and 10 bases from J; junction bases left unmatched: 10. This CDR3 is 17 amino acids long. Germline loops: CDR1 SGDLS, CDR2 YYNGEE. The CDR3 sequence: CASSVEWWTSGRGEQFF. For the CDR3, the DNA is TGTGCCAGCAGCGTAGAATGGTGGACTAGCGGGAGAGGCGAGCAGTTCTTC.

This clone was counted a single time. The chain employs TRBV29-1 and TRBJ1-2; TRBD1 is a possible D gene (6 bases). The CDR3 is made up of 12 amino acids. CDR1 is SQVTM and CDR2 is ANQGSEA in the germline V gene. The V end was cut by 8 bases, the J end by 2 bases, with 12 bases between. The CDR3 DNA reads TGCAGCTTTGCAGGGGTCAACTATGGCTACACCTTC. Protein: CSFAGVNYGYTF. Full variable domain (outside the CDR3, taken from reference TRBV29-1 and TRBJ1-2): SAVISQKPSRDICQRGTSLTIQCQVDSQVTMMFWYRQQPGQSLTLIATANQGSEATYESGFVIDKFPISRPNLTFSTLTVSNMSPEDSSIYLCSFAGVNYGYTFGSGTRLTVV.

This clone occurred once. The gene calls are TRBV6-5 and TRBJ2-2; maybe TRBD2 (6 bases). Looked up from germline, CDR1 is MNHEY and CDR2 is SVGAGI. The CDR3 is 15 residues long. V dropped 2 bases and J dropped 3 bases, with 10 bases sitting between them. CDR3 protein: CASSYAGTHTGELFF. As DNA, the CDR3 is TGTGCCAGCAGTTACGCCGGGACTCACACCGGGGAGCTGTTTTTT.